Described below is a single TCR beta chain sequence and its context. The target antigen is unknown. Produced via immunoSEQ multiplex PCR; TCRdb's table is partial and in-frame only. The sample has 30,000 to 45,000 clones, around 90% seen once. The data were obtained in a study of T cell clonotyping in hematopoietic cell transplantation. Broader study findings: After transplant, recipient diversity fell while pathologically expanded clonotypes grew through day 180. CD4 and CD8 repertoire contributions could not be separated without sorting.

V was pared by 4 bases and J by 5 bases, with 4 bases of the junction left unmatched. This CDR3 is built from 14 residues. Germline CDR1 reads SGHTA; CDR2 reads FQGNSA. The V gene is TRBV7-2, the J gene TRBJ2-5, with 10 positions matching TRBD2. This clonotype originated in a woman between 35 and 50 years old in good health. Some clones in this sample may be carry-over from other donors' samples. The sequenced sample consisted of peripheral blood mononuclear cells. CDR3 sequence reads: CASSSSGSRETQYF. Written as DNA, the CDR3 is TGTGCCAGCAGCTCTAGCGGGAGCAGGGAGACCCAGTACTTC.